The clone carrying this T cell receptor (beta chain) was observed at least ten times. The target antigen is unknown. These data originate in a study of early T cells in non-severe SARS-CoV-2 infection. Study as a whole: Unpaired chains resulted from sequencing bulk RNA of unsorted whole blood. Study outcomes and limitations: In VDJdb matching, anti-spike CD8 responses were favored while private and CD4 specificities went missing.

One entry per CDR3 protein results from TCRdb running MiXCR on the 5' RACE reads. The top ten hold 3.9% of the sample, which has tens of thousands of distinct CDR3 sequences, 8.5% to 10% seen once. The TCR was taken from an adult who was a healthcare worker with PCR-confirmed SARS-CoV-2 infection or an uninfected control (not recorded which). Source: whole blood, taken at baseline.

The CDR3 DNA sequence: TGTGCCAGCAGCATCTCGACGGGGGGGAACACTGAAGCTTTCTTT. Amino acid sequence: CASSISTGGNTEAFF. V and J are TRBV7-6 and TRBJ1-1, with a possible D match to TRBD1 (5 bases). Trimming cost V 5 bases and J 1 base, with 14 bases left between them. This CDR3 is 15 amino acids long. Germline V gene data show CDR1 as SGHVS and CDR2 as FNYEAQ.